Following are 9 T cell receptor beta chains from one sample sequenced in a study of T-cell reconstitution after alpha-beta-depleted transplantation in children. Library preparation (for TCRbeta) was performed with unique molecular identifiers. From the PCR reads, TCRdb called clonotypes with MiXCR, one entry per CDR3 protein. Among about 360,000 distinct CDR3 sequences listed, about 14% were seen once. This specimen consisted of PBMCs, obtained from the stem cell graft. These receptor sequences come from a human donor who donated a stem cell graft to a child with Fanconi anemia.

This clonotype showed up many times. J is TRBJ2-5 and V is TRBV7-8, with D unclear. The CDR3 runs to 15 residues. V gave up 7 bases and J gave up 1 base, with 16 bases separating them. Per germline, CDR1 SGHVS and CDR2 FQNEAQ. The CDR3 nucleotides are TGTGCCAGCACCAAGTACAGCTCCGTCCAAGAGACCCAGTACTTC. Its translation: CASTKYSSVQETQYF.

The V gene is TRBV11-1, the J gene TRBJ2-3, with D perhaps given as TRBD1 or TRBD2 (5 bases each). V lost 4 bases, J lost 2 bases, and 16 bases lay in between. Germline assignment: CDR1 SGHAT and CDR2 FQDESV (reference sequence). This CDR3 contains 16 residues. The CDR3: CASSSSPGTFTDTQYF. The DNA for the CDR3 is TGTGCCAGCAGCTCAAGCCCCGGGACGTTCACAGATACGCAGTATTTT. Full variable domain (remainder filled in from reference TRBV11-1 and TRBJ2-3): EAEVAQSPRYKITEKSQAVAFWCDPISGHATLYWYRQILGQGPELLVQFQDESVVDDSQLPKDRFSAERLKGVDSTLKIQPAELGDSAMYLCASSSSPGTFTDTQYFGPGTRLTVL.

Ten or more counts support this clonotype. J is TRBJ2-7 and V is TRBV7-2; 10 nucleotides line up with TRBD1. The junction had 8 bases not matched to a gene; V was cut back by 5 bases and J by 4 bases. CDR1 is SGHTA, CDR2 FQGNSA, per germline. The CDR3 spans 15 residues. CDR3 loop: CASSTQDRGVYEQYF. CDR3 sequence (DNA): TGTGCCAGCAGCACCCAGGACAGGGGGGTATACGAGCAGTACTTC. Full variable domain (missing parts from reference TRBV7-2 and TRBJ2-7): GAGVSQSPSNKVTEKGKDVELRCDPISGHTALYWYRQSLGQGLEFLIYFQGNSAPDKSGLPSDRFSAERTGGSVSTLTIQRTQQEDSAVYLCASSTQDRGVYEQYFGPGTRLTVT.

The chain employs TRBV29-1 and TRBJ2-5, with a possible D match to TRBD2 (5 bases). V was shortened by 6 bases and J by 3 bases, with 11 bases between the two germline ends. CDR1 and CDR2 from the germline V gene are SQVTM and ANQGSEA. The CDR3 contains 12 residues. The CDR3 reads CSVLAREETQYF. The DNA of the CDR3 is TGCAGCGTCCTCGCGCGGGAAGAGACCCAGTACTTC.

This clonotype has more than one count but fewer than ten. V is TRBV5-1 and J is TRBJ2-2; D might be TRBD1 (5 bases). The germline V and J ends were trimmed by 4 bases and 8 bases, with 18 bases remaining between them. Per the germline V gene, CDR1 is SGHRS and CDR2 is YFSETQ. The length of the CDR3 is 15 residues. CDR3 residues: CASSRRQTSGGELFF. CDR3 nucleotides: TGCGCCAGCAGCCGCCGACAGACGTCAGGGGGGGAGCTGTTTTTT.

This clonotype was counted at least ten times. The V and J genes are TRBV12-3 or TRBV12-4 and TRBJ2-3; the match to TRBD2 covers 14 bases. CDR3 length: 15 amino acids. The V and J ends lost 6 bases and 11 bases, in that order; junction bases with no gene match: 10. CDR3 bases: TGTGCCAGCAGGCTGACTAGCGGGGGGGCCAACGGGCAGTATTTT. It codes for CASRLTSGGANGQYF.

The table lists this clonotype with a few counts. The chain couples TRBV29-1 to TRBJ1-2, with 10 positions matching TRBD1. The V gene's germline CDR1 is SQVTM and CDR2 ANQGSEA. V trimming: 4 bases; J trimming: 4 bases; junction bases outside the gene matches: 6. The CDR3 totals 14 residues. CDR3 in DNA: TGCAGCGTTGGCGACAGGGGGCGGGCCTATGGCTACACCTTC. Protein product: CSVGDRGRAYGYTF.

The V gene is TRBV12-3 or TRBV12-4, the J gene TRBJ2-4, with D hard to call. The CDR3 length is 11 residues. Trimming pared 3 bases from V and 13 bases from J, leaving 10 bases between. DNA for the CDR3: TGTGCCAGCAGTTTGGGCTCCGCCCAGTACTTC. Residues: CASSLGSAQYF.

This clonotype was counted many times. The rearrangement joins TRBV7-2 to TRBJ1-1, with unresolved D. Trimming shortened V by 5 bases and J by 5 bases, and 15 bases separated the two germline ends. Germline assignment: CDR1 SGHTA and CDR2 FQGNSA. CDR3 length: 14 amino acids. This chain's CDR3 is CASSGLGLLTEAFF. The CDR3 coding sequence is TGTGCCAGCAGCGGACTGGGCCTCTTGACTGAAGCTTTCTTT.